These T cell receptor beta chains were read from a single sample in a study of T cell responses to AZD1222 COVID-19 vaccine. TCRdb's copy holds only in-frame clones and misses some; the assay was immunoSEQ multiplex PCR. Here the sample spans 130,000 to 150,000 clones, about 87% being singletons. The material sequenced was peripheral blood, taken on day 0 of AZD1222 vaccination. The receptors here all came from an adult in good health. Both conserved end residues are part of each CDR3. D genes are given only for firm matches. A clone size is listed for some rows: how often the clone was seen (once, few, many), or a class if it is expanded.

V: TRBV19
J: TRBJ1-6
D: TRBD1
size: once
CDR3: CASSWGTDNSPLHF
DNA: TGTGCCAGTAGTTGGGGGACAGATAATTCACCCCTCCACTTT

V: TRBV10-3
J: TRBJ2-1
D: TRBD2
size: once
CDR3: CAIGRLAINEQFF
DNA: TGTGCCATCGGGCGACTAGCGATAAATGAGCAGTTCTTC

V: TRBV7-8
J: TRBJ1-5
D: .
size: .
CDR3: CASSYRVGDLSNQPQHF
DNA: TGTGCCAGCAGTTACAGGGTAGGGGATTTAAGCAATCAGCCCCAGCATTTT

V: TRBV4-2
J: TRBJ1-1
D: TRBD1
size: .
CDR3: CASSQGQAGNTEAFF
DNA: TGTGCCAGCAGCCAGGGACAGGCCGGCAACACTGAAGCTTTCTTT

V: TRBV6-5
J: TRBJ1-2
D: .
size: .
CDR3: CASTTLGVVRGYTF
DNA: TGTGCCAGCACCACTCTAGGGGTCGTTCGGGGCTACACCTTC

V: TRBV5-5
J: TRBJ1-6
D: TRBD1
size: .
CDR3: CASSSYPLTGVVSPLHF
DNA: TGTGCCAGCAGCTCTTATCCCCTGACAGGGGTGGTTTCACCCCTCCACTTT

V: TRBV30
J: TRBJ2-5
D: .
size: .
CDR3: CAWTGPQETQYF
DNA: TGTGCCTGGACGGGTCCCCAAGAGACCCAGTACTTC

V: TRBV5-4
J: TRBJ2-7
D: TRBD2
size: .
CDR3: CASSPGLAGVYEQYF
DNA: TGTGCCAGCAGCCCCGGACTAGCGGGAGTCTACGAGCAGTACTTC

V: TRBV4-3
J: TRBJ1-1
D: .
size: .
CDR3: CASSSRRGTVNTEAFF
DNA: TGCGCCAGCAGCAGTAGGAGAGGGACGGTGAACACTGAAGCTTTCTTT

V: TRBV29-1
J: TRBJ1-1
D: .
size: .
CDR3: CSVGALLGTEAFF
DNA: TGCAGCGTGGGGGCCTTGCTGGGAACTGAAGCTTTCTTT

V: TRBV12-3/TRBV12-4
J: TRBJ2-1
D: .
size: .
CDR3: CASSLVFYEQFF
DNA: TGTGCCAGCAGTTTAGTTTTTTATGAGCAGTTCTTC

V: TRBV30
J: TRBJ1-1
D: TRBD1
size: .
CDR3: CAWSNQGANTEAFF
DNA: TGTGCCTGGTCAAACCAGGGGGCTAACACTGAAGCTTTCTTT

V: TRBV24-1
J: TRBJ2-2
D: .
size: .
CDR3: CATSEEPRDTPGSGELFF
DNA: TGTGCCACCAGTGAAGAACCCCGGGACACTCCTGGATCCGGGGAGCTGTTTTTT

V: TRBV25-1
J: TRBJ2-7
D: .
size: .
CDR3: CASTYHPGRPRPGEQYF
DNA: TGTGCCAGCACCTACCACCCTGGCAGGCCCAGACCGGGGGAGCAGTACTTC

V: TRBV28
J: TRBJ1-2
D: TRBD1
size: .
CDR3: CASSEQGAQRYYGYTF
DNA: TGTGCCAGCAGTGAACAGGGGGCGCAACGCTACTATGGCTACACCTTC

V: TRBV7-8
J: TRBJ2-7
D: TRBD2
size: few
CDR3: CASSLGTSGSEQYF
DNA: TGTGCCAGCAGCTTAGGTACTAGCGGTTCCGAGCAGTACTTC

V: TRBV7-9
J: TRBJ2-3
D: .
size: .
CDR3: CASSLITGSTDTQYF
DNA: TGTGCCAGCAGCTTAATTACGGGTAGCACAGATACGCAGTATTTT

V: TRBV7-6
J: TRBJ2-3
D: .
size: .
CDR3: CASSQGGGGQHTDTQYF
DNA: TGTGCCAGCAGTCAAGGGGGGGGAGGACAGCACACAGATACGCAGTATTTT

V: TRBV9
J: TRBJ2-2
D: .
size: .
CDR3: CASSVGAGLNTGELFF
DNA: TGTGCCAGCAGCGTAGGGGCGGGGTTGAACACCGGGGAGCTGTTTTTT

V: TRBV7-3
J: TRBJ2-2
D: TRBD2
size: .
CDR3: CASSPHGGANTGELFF
DNA: TGTGCCAGCAGCCCCCACGGGGGGGCGAACACCGGGGAGCTGTTTTTT

V: TRBV21-1
J: TRBJ1-3
D: .
size: .
CDR3: CASRKWGQGSGNTIYF
DNA: .

V: TRBV3-1/TRBV3-2
J: TRBJ1-3
D: .
size: .
CDR3: CASSSTPPPPGNTIYF
DNA: TGTGCCAGCAGCTCTACTCCTCCTCCACCTGGAAACACCATATATTTT

V: TRBV11-2
J: TRBJ2-7
D: TRBD2
size: .
CDR3: CASKAGTYEQYF
DNA: TGTGCCAGCAAAGCGGGAACCTACGAGCAGTACTTC

V: TRBV5-1
J: TRBJ2-5
D: .
size: .
CDR3: CASSLKETQYF
DNA: TGCGCCAGCAGCTTGAAAGAGACCCAGTACTTC

V: TRBV28
J: TRBJ1-4
D: .
size: .
CDR3: CASSWSSEKLFF
DNA: TGTGCCAGCAGTTGGAGCAGTGAAAAACTGTTTTTT

V: TRBV7-3
J: TRBJ2-2
D: .
size: .
CDR3: CASRLANTGELFF
DNA: TGTGCCAGCAGACTAGCTAACACCGGGGAGCTGTTTTTT

V: TRBV13
J: TRBJ1-6
D: .
size: .
CDR3: CASSFGRPYNSPLHF
DNA: TGTGCCAGCAGCTTCGGCAGGCCCTATAATTCACCCCTCCACTTT

V: TRBV19
J: TRBJ1-1
D: .
size: .
CDR3: CASSRKKQNTEAFF
DNA: TGTGCCAGTAGTAGAAAAAAGCAGAACACTGAAGCTTTCTTT

V: TRBV7-9
J: TRBJ2-2
D: TRBD2
size: .
CDR3: CASSLGLAGAGTGELFF
DNA: TGTGCCAGCAGCTTAGGACTAGCGGGAGCAGGGACCGGGGAGCTGTTTTTT

V: TRBV28
J: TRBJ2-7
D: TRBD2
size: .
CDR3: CASSLYRLAGERSYEQYF
DNA: TGTGCCAGCAGTTTATACAGACTAGCGGGAGAAAGGTCCTACGAGCAGTACTTC

V: TRBV12-3/TRBV12-4
J: TRBJ2-1
D: .
size: .
CDR3: CASSLVHNEQFF
DNA: TGTGCCAGCAGTTTAGTTCACAATGAGCAGTTCTTC

V: TRBV27
J: TRBJ2-1
D: .
size: .
CDR3: CASRLGSYNEQFF
DNA: TGTGCCAGCAGACTAGGGTCATATAATGAGCAGTTCTTC

V: TRBV12-3/TRBV12-4
J: TRBJ1-2
D: .
size: few
CDR3: CASSLQGVRGYTF
DNA: TGTGCCAGCAGCCTGCAGGGAGTCAGGGGCTACACCTTC

V: TRBV7-3
J: TRBJ2-5
D: TRBD1
size: .
CDR3: CASSRTGLGETQYF
DNA: TGTGCCAGCAGCCGGACAGGGTTGGGGGAGACCCAGTACTTC

V: TRBV9
J: TRBJ1-5
D: .
size: .
CDR3: CASSVGTDQPQHF
DNA: TGTGCCAGCAGCGTAGGTACCGATCAGCCCCAGCATTTT

V: TRBV19
J: TRBJ1-5
D: .
size: once
CDR3: CASSIFERINQPQHF
DNA: TGTGCCAGTAGTATTTTTGAAAGGATCAATCAGCCCCAGCATTTT

V: TRBV4-2
J: TRBJ1-3
D: .
size: .
CDR3: CASSQGRGSGNTIYF
DNA: TGTGCCAGCAGCCAGGGAAGGGGGTCTGGAAACACCATATATTTT

V: TRBV19
J: TRBJ2-5
D: .
size: few
CDR3: CASRLAGETQYF
DNA: TGTGCCAGTAGGCTAGCAGGAGAGACCCAGTACTTC

V: TRBV4-3
J: TRBJ1-2
D: .
size: .
CDR3: CASSQDWQRPNYGYTF
DNA: TGCGCCAGCAGCCAAGATTGGCAGCGGCCCAACTATGGCTACACCTTC

V: TRBV11-1
J: TRBJ1-1
D: .
size: .
CDR3: CASSLSGRDWAEAFF
DNA: TGTGCCAGCAGCCTATCGGGGAGGGATTGGGCTGAAGCTTTCTTT

V: TRBV28
J: TRBJ2-3
D: TRBD2
size: .
CDR3: CASSLVGLAGKGGTLTQYF
DNA: TGTGCCAGCAGTTTAGTGGGACTAGCGGGAAAGGGAGGAACTTTGACGCAGTATTTT

V: TRBV21-1
J: TRBJ2-4
D: .
size: .
CDR3: CASSRGTGDRALAKNIQYF
DNA: TGTGCCAGCAGCAGGGGGACAGGGGATCGGGCTTTGGCCAAAAACATTCAGTACTTC

V: TRBV19
J: TRBJ2-1
D: TRBD2
size: .
CDR3: CASSIVRTSSYNEQFF
DNA: TGTGCCAGTAGTATAGTAAGGACTAGCTCCTACAATGAGCAGTTCTTC

V: TRBV6-2/TRBV6-3
J: TRBJ2-2
D: TRBD2
size: .
CDR3: CASSRTSVTGELFF
DNA: TGTGCCAGCAGCCGGACTAGCGTTACCGGGGAGCTGTTTTTT

V: TRBV6-2/TRBV6-3
J: TRBJ1-4
D: TRBD1
size: .
CDR3: CASSPGQGYEKLFF
DNA: TGTGCCAGCAGTCCGGGACAGGGCTATGAAAAACTGTTTTTT

V: TRBV5-6
J: TRBJ1-6
D: TRBD1
size: .
CDR3: CASSGGQVENSPLHF
DNA: TGTGCCAGCAGCGGAGGACAGGTGGAGAATTCACCCCTCCACTTT

V: TRBV10-3
J: TRBJ1-3
D: .
size: once
CDR3: CAISRTDFSGNTIYF
DNA: TGTGCCATCAGCCGAACAGACTTCTCTGGAAACACCATATATTTT

V: TRBV28
J: TRBJ1-2
D: .
size: .
CDR3: CASTRAGTIYYGYTF
DNA: TGTGCCAGCACCAGGGCCGGAACGATCTACTATGGCTACACCTTC

V: TRBV28
J: TRBJ1-1
D: TRBD1
size: .
CDR3: CASSFPGQGGSTEAFF
DNA: TGTGCCAGCAGTTTCCCCGGTCAGGGGGGGAGCACTGAAGCTTTCTTT

V: TRBV5-6
J: TRBJ2-1
D: .
size: .
CDR3: CASSLARGYNEQFF
DNA: TGTGCCAGCAGCTTGGCCCGGGGCTACAATGAGCAGTTCTTC

V: TRBV7-9
J: TRBJ2-1
D: TRBD2
size: .
CDR3: CASSLSAGRGHNEQFF
DNA: TGTGCCAGCAGCTTATCTGCCGGGAGGGGTCACAATGAGCAGTTCTTC

V: TRBV7-9
J: TRBJ2-7
D: TRBD2
size: .
CDR3: CASSSMASGRDPYEQYF
DNA: TGTGCCAGCAGCTCAATGGCTAGCGGGAGGGACCCCTACGAGCAGTACTTC

V: TRBV6-6
J: TRBJ1-5
D: .
size: .
CDR3: CASRRATGGQPQHF
DNA: TGTGCCAGCAGACGCGCTACGGGCGGTCAGCCCCAGCATTTT

V: TRBV7-8
J: TRBJ2-1
D: .
size: .
CDR3: CASSGGSRQFF
DNA: TGTGCCAGCAGCGGAGGTAGTCGGCAGTTCTTC

V: TRBV5-1
J: TRBJ2-3
D: .
size: .
CDR3: CASTPGGTDTQYF
DNA: TGCGCCAGCACCCCAGGGGGCACAGATACGCAGTATTTT

V: TRBV7-2
J: TRBJ2-3
D: TRBD2
size: .
CDR3: CASSSVAGEIDTQYF
DNA: TGTGCCAGCAGCTCAGTAGCGGGAGAAATAGATACGCAGTATTTT

V: TRBV11-2
J: TRBJ1-1
D: .
size: .
CDR3: CASSLTPANTEAFF
DNA: TGTGCCAGCAGCTTAACTCCGGCGAACACTGAAGCTTTCTTT

V: TRBV21-1
J: TRBJ1-6
D: .
size: .
CDR3: CASSSRRDGLMFF
DNA: TGTGCCAGCAGCTCGCGACGGGACGGTCTTATGTTCTTT

V: TRBV5-5
J: TRBJ2-7
D: TRBD2
size: .
CDR3: CASWDIAGSGRKYF
DNA: TGTGCCAGCTGGGATATAGCGGGATCGGGTAGGAAGTACTTC